This is a list of T cell receptor beta chains from one sample in a study of cytomegalovirus exposure and HLA in healthy donors. Assay: immunoSEQ multiplex PCR; the TCRdb copy retains only in-frame clones and omits some. Of about 180,000 clones listed, roughly 77% are singletons. Sequenced sample: PBMCs. These receptors were collected from a woman under 40 in good health and CMV-seropositive. Each CDR3 is given with its conserved first and last residue. The D gene is left open where the match is weak. Rows may omit the clone size; those that give it use once, few, many or a size class.

CDR3aa	CDR3nt	v_gene	d_gene	j_gene	abundance
CASSLTLGREEGYTF	TGTGCCAGCAGTTTAACCCTAGGGAGGGAGGAAGGCTACACCTTC	TRBV28	.	TRBJ1-2	.
CASSLRASGGASTDTQYF	TGTGCCAGCAGCTTAAGGGCTAGCGGGGGGGCTAGCACAGATACGCAGTATTTT	TRBV11-2	TRBD2	TRBJ2-3	.
CSVPTGSYGYTF	TGCAGCGTACCGACAGGGTCCTATGGCTACACCTTC	TRBV29-1	TRBD1	TRBJ1-2	.
CSAAAGQNYGYTF	TGCAGCGCAGCCGCTGGACAGAACTATGGCTACACCTTC	TRBV29-1	.	TRBJ1-2	.
CASSGTGGGQPQHF	TGTGCCAGTAGCGGGACAGGGGGAGGACAGCCCCAGCATTTT	TRBV19	TRBD1	TRBJ1-5	.
CASSRDRVNQPQHF	TGTGCCAGCAGCAGGGACAGGGTGAATCAGCCCCAGCATTTT	TRBV28	TRBD1	TRBJ1-5	.
CASVSGQAYEQYF	TGTGCCAGCGTTTCGGGACAGGCCTACGAGCAGTACTTC	TRBV2	TRBD1	TRBJ2-7	.
CASSLDSTSTNEKLFF	TGCGCCAGCAGCCTTGACAGTACCTCAACTAATGAAAAACTGTTTTTT	TRBV5-1	.	TRBJ1-4	once
CASSFRDRGREKLFF	TGTGCCAGCAGCTTCCGGGACAGGGGAAGGGAAAAACTGTTTTTT	TRBV11-3	TRBD1	TRBJ1-4	.
CASSYSTASYEQYF	TGTGCCAGCAGTTACTCGACAGCCTCCTACGAGCAGTACTTC	TRBV6-6	.	TRBJ2-7	.
CASSYSVVEQAFF	TGTGCCAGCAGTTACTCGGTTGTTGAGCAAGCTTTCTTT	TRBV6-5	.	TRBJ1-1	.
CASSSGGSGGAYNEQFF	TGTGCCAGCAGCTCCGGGGGTAGCGGGGGGGCCTACAATGAGCAGTTCTTC	TRBV5-5	TRBD2	TRBJ2-1	once
CASSRGLAGGLTKNIQYF	TGCGCCAGCAGCCGTGGACTAGCGGGGGGGCTGACCAAAAACATTCAGTACTTC	TRBV4-1	TRBD2	TRBJ2-4	.
CASSEAPEGPQHF	TGTGCCAGCAGTGAAGCGCCGGAGGGGCCCCAGCATTTT	TRBV2	.	TRBJ1-5	.
CASSAHRDTSTQYF	TGCGCCAGCAGCGCTCACCGGGACACGAGTACGCAGTATTTT	TRBV4-3	.	TRBJ2-3	.
CASSESAGTRTYNEQFF	TGCGCCAGCAGTGAGTCCGCTGGGACTAGAACCTACAATGAGCAGTTCTTC	TRBV10-2	TRBD2	TRBJ2-1	.
CASSPTGGVTDTQYF	TGTGCCAGCAGCCCCACTGGGGGGGTCACAGATACGCAGTATTTT	TRBV28	TRBD2	TRBJ2-3	once
CASSGAGYGYTF	TGCGCCAGCAGTGGGGCAGGGTACGGCTACACCTTC	TRBV5-1	.	TRBJ1-2	.
CASSYSAGQGNEQYF	TGTGCCAGCAGCTACTCAGCGGGCCAAGGGAACGAGCAGTACTTC	TRBV11-2	.	TRBJ2-7	.
CASSSPGGAYEQYF	TGTGCCAGCAGTTCACCAGGGGGCGCCTACGAGCAGTACTTC	TRBV28	TRBD1	TRBJ2-7	.
CASSTGQGGNQPQHF	TGTGCCAGCAGCACAGGACAGGGCGGCAATCAGCCCCAGCATTTT	TRBV5-8	TRBD1	TRBJ1-5	once
CASSAPRQVGGYTF	TGTGCCAGCAGCGCACCACGACAGGTCGGAGGCTACACCTTC	TRBV7-9	.	TRBJ1-2	.
CASSQALTRNTEAFF	TGCGCCAGCAGTCAGGCACTAACAAGGAACACTGAAGCTTTCTTT	TRBV23-1	.	TRBJ1-1	.
CASSLPQGIGNTIYF	TGTGCCAGCAGCTTACCTCAGGGAATTGGAAACACCATATATTTT	TRBV7-8	.	TRBJ1-3	.
CSVEAGGETQYF	TGCAGCGTTGAAGCGGGGGGAGAGACCCAGTACTTC	TRBV29-1	TRBD2	TRBJ2-5	.
CASSQEGGGQVISYEQYF	TGTGCCAGCAGCCAAGAAGGTGGCGGACAGGTCATCTCCTACGAGCAGTACTTC	TRBV4-2	TRBD1	TRBJ2-7	.
CASRNSGGAMYEQYF	TGCGCCAGTCGAAATAGCGGGGGGGCCATGTACGAGCAGTACTTC	TRBV10-2	TRBD2	TRBJ2-7	.
CASSVAGVPNTEAFF	TGTGCCAGCAGCGTAGCCGGGGTTCCCAACACTGAAGCTTTCTTT	TRBV9	.	TRBJ1-1	.
CASSLGLEDEQYF	TGCGCCAGCAGCTTGGGCCTGGAGGACGAGCAGTACTTC	TRBV5-1	.	TRBJ2-7	.